The 25 T cell receptor beta chains reported below all come from one sample, sequenced in a study of cytomegalovirus exposure and HLA in healthy donors. Primers for the PCR totalled 60 Vbeta and 13 Jbeta. The assay was immunoSEQ multiplex PCR, and TCRdb's table has in-frame clones only and misses some. Here the sample spans 150,000 to 170,000 clones, around 79% being singletons. The sample consisted of PBMCs. The receptors were gathered from a young man in good health and CMV-seronegative.

This clone has only one observation. One end of the junction fails to match germline, which may point to a read error. The chain combines TRBV7-9 with TRBJ2-1; 9 positions match TRBD2. This CDR3 comprises 16 residues. Germline V gene lookup returns CDR1 SEHNR and CDR2 FQNEAQ (reference sequence). CDR3 sequence: CSSSLAIAGAGNEQFF. For the CDR3, the DNA is TGTTCCAGCAGCTTAGCAATAGCGGGGGCTGGCAATGAGCAGTTCTTC.

The V and J genes are TRBV7-7 and TRBJ2-3, with 11 bases lining up with TRBD2. The CDR3 loop spans 22 amino acids. Germline CDR1 and CDR2: SSHAT and FNYEAQ (reference sequence). Trimming removed 5 bases from V and 3 bases from J; junction bases left unmatched: 25. The CDR3 DNA reads TGTGCCAGCAGCCCCTCGGCCAGGGGCCGTTTACCTACTAGCGGGGGAACAGATACGCAGTATTTT. This encodes CASSPSARGRLPTSGGTDTQYF. Full variable domain (rest looked up from reference TRBV7-7 and TRBJ2-3): GAGVSQSPRYKVTKRGQDVTLRCDPISSHATLYWYQQALGQGPEFLTYFNYEAQPDKSGLPSDRFSAERPEGSISTLTIQRTEQRDSAMYRCASSPSARGRLPTSGGTDTQYFGPGTRLTVL.

Worth noting for this clone: An end of the junction does not agree with germline; a read error may underlie this. The gene calls are TRBV30 and TRBJ1-4, with D possibly matching TRBD1 (5 bases). CDR1 and CDR2 from the germline V gene are GTSNPN and SVGIG (reference sequence). The CDR3 is 16 residues long. The CDR3: CAWSVISTASKEKLFF. The CDR3 coding sequence is TGTGCCTGGAGTGTGATATCGACAGCCTCTAAAGAAAAACTGTTTTTT.

This clone showed up just once. The V gene is TRBV28, the J gene TRBJ2-5; TRBD2 agrees at 11 bases. Trimming at V came to 4 bases and at J to 5 bases, leaving 12 bases not matched to a gene. This CDR3 spans 17 amino acids. Germline V CDR1 and CDR2: MDHEN, SYDVKM. CDR3 DNA sequence: TGTGCCAGCAGTTCCGATATAGCGGGGGGGCCTTGGGAGACCCAGTACTTC. Protein sequence: CASSSDIAGGPWETQYF.

The J gene is TRBJ1-5, the V gene TRBV4-1, with TRBD1 as a possible D gene (6 bases). The CDR3 covers 16 residues. Trimming cost V 4 bases and J 6 bases, with 19 bases left between them. Germline CDR1 and CDR2: MGHRA and YSYEKL. CDR3 sequence (DNA): TGCGCCAGCAGCCCGAACTCACAGGGAACGGGTCAGCCCCAGCATTTT. Amino acid sequence: CASSPNSQGTGQPQHF.

The count of this clone is one. V and J are TRBV28 and TRBJ2-3; no clear D gene. The CDR3 is 15 amino acids. Per the germline V gene, CDR1 is MDHEN and CDR2 is SYDVKM. V gave up 3 bases and J gave up 0 bases, with 10 bases separating them. The CDR3 spells CASSLALPSTDTQYF. Written as DNA, the CDR3 is TGTGCCAGCAGTTTGGCTTTACCTAGCACAGATACGCAGTATTTT.

The J gene is TRBJ1-1, the V gene TRBV18; D is uncertain. The CDR3 spans 11 residues. Germline V gene lookup returns CDR1 KGHSH and CDR2 LQKENI. The V end lost 3 bases, the J end lost 6 bases, and 5 bases lay between the germline ends. The CDR3 region has the DNA TGTGCCAGCTCACCCTCCGCTGAAGCTTTCTTT. It translates to CASSPSAEAFF.

A remark on this clone: Other DNA sequences in this specimen translate into the identical CDR3. This chain uses TRBV28 with TRBJ1-2; D is possibly TRBD1 (5 bases). The V gene's germline CDR1 is MDHEN and CDR2 SYDVKM. The CDR3 spans 13 residues. V was trimmed by 4 bases and J by 5 bases, leaving 11 bases between them. The CDR3 reads CASSSGGDYGYTF. The CDR3, as DNA: TGTGCCAGCAGTTCCGGGGGGGATTATGGCTACACCTTC.

The chain combines TRBV4-1 with TRBJ1-5; a possible D gene is TRBD1 (6 bases). CDR3 length equals 16 residues. Trimming shortened V by 3 bases and J by 0 bases, and 12 bases separated the two germline ends. Germline values: CDR1 MGHRA, CDR2 YSYEKL. The CDR3 coding sequence is TGCGCCAGCAGCCACGAGGGGGAAACTAGCAATCAGCCCCAGCATTTT. Its protein is CASSHEGETSNQPQHF.

This chain joins TRBV5-1 and TRBJ2-5; tentatively, D is TRBD1 (5 bases). The length of the CDR3 is 13 residues. V lost 0 bases, J lost 2 bases, and 5 bases lay in between. The germline CDR1 and CDR2 sequences are SGHRS and YFSETQ. Here the CDR3 reads CASSLEGQETQYF. DNA of the CDR3: TGCGCCAGCAGCTTGGAGGGGCAAGAGACCCAGTACTTC.

This clone was seen just once. V gene TRBV5-8 combines with J gene TRBJ2-4, with D maybe TRBD2 (6 bases). The V gene's germline CDR1 is SGHTS and CDR2 YDEGEE. This CDR3 region has 15 residues. Trimming took 2 bases from V and 8 from J, leaving 17 bases between them. This CDR3 is CASSFGLTGEDIQYF. In DNA, the CDR3 is TGTGCCAGCAGCTTTGGGTTAACGGGGGAGGACATTCAGTACTTC.

This clone was seen once. This rearrangement joins TRBV5-1 to TRBJ2-2, with D maybe TRBD2 (5 bases). The germline CDR1 and CDR2 sequences are SGHRS and YFSETQ. The CDR3 is 17 amino acids. V shed 0 bases and J shed 1 base, with 13 bases lying between them. The DNA of the CDR3 is TGCGCCAGCAGCTTGGGGGCGGGCCTGGGGAACACCGGGGAGCTGTTTTTT. Translated: CASSLGAGLGNTGELFF.

A few counts support this clone. The germline gene is not matched at one end of the junction; a read error may be the cause. The J gene is TRBJ2-4, the V gene TRBV10-1; TRBD1 is a possible D gene (5 bases). CDR1 and CDR2 from the germline V gene are WNHNN and SYGVQD (reference sequence). The CDR3 consists of 15 residues. The CDR3 DNA reads as TGCGCCAGCAGCCAGGGCGTCGGTGCCAAAAACAGTCAGTACTTC. Translated, it gives CASSQGVGAKNSQYF.

This chain uses TRBV10-1 with TRBJ1-1; TRBD1 matches at 7 bases. Germline trimming cut 6 bases from V and 5 bases from J; bases unmatched to any gene: 12. The CDR3 totals 15 residues. Germline V lookup: CDR1 WNHNN, CDR2 SYGVQD (reference sequence). DNA for the CDR3: TGCGCCAGCAGGTCCGGGAGGGGGCGCGGAACTGAAGCTTTCTTT. As protein: CASRSGRGRGTEAFF.

The chain links TRBV11-2 to TRBJ1-2; D might be TRBD1 (6 bases). V was pared by 5 bases and J by 3 bases, with 7 bases between. This CDR3 has 12 amino acids. Germline loops: CDR1 SGHAT, CDR2 FQNNGV. The chain's CDR3 is CASSGGYYGYTF. CDR3 DNA: TGTGCCAGCAGCGGGGGCTACTATGGCTACACCTTC. Looking up the rest from reference TRBV11-2 and TRBJ1-2 gives the full variable domain: EAGVAQSPRYKIIEKRQSVAFWCNPISGHATLYWYQQILGQGPKLLIQFQNNGVVDDSQLPKDRFSAERLKGVDSTLKIQPAKLEDSAVYLCASSGGYYGYTFGSGTRLTVV.

This chain uses TRBV5-1 with TRBJ2-5, with 8 positions matching TRBD1. The CDR3 is 13 amino acids. V was pared by 0 bases and J by 5 bases, with 0 bases of the junction left unmatched. Looked up from germline, CDR1 is SGHRS and CDR2 is YFSETQ. In nucleotides, the CDR3 is TGCGCCAGCAGCTTGGGACAGGGGGAGACCCAGTACTTC. It yields the protein CASSLGQGETQYF.

Only a few counts were recorded for this clone. V is TRBV19 and J is TRBJ2-2; 10 bases are shared with TRBD1. J was trimmed by 5 bases and V by 0 bases; bases with no gene match: 9. CDR1 LNHDA and CDR2 SQIVND come from the germline V gene (reference sequence). This CDR3 region has 18 residues. The CDR3 DNA sequence: TGTGCCAGTAGTATAGAAGGGACAGGGGTCTTACGGACCGGGGAGCTGTTTTTT. It encodes CASSIEGTGVLRTGELFF.

In its sample, this clone was seen a few times. The chain uses TRBV5-1 and TRBJ2-2; TRBD1 matches at 9 bases. From germline, CDR1 is SGHRS and CDR2 YFSETQ. The CDR3 spans 16 residues. The junction had 1 base not matched to a gene; V was cut back by 0 bases and J by 1 base. The CDR3 is CASSLAGQGNTGELFF. CDR3 DNA sequence: TGCGCCAGCAGCTTGGCGGGACAGGGGAACACCGGGGAGCTGTTTTTT.

The chain links TRBV5-1 to TRBJ2-3; a weak D match, TRBD2 (7 bases). Germline assignment: CDR1 SGHRS and CDR2 YFSETQ. V lost 7 bases and J lost 2, with 14 bases in between. There are 14 residues in the CDR3. In DNA, the CDR3 is TGCGCCAGCTTCGGGGGGCTATACACAGATACGCAGTATTTT. Translating gives CASFGGLYTDTQYF.

This clone was seen only once. The chain links TRBV27 to TRBJ1-5, with 8 bases lining up with TRBD1. Trimming removed 4 bases from V and 3 bases from J; junction bases left unmatched: 8. From germline, CDR1 is MNHEY and CDR2 SMNVEV (reference sequence). CDR3 length equals 16 residues. DNA of the CDR3: TGTGCCAGCAGTTCCTCGACAGGGGACCTCAATCAGCCCCAGCATTTT. This gives the protein CASSSSTGDLNQPQHF.

This sequence joins TRBV5-4 and TRBJ1-3; D is perhaps TRBD1 (6 bases). The germline V and J ends were trimmed by 4 bases and 0 bases, with 11 bases remaining between them. The germline V gene encodes CDR1 SGHNT and CDR2 YYREEE (reference sequence). The CDR3 consists of 15 residues. CDR3 bases: TGTGCCAGCAGCAAGCAGGGGACCTCTGGAAACACCATATATTTT. Amino acids: CASSKQGTSGNTIYF.

The V gene is TRBV7-9, the J gene TRBJ2-1; perhaps TRBD2 as D (6 bases). From germline, CDR1 is SEHNR and CDR2 FQNEAQ (reference sequence). The germline V and J ends were trimmed by 5 bases and 8 bases, with 10 bases remaining between them. The CDR3 extends over 12 amino acids. The CDR3 spells CASSLSGDEQFF. CDR3 nucleotide sequence: TGTGCCAGCAGCCTTAGCGGAGATGAGCAGTTCTTC.

This sequence joins TRBV28 and TRBJ2-7, with D possibly being TRBD1 (5 bases). The CDR3 consists of 15 residues. V dropped 3 bases and J dropped 2 bases, with 14 bases sitting between them. Germline V gives CDR1 MDHEN, CDR2 SYDVKM. The CDR3 DNA is TGTGCCAGCAGTTTTCGGCAGGGATGGGCCTACGAGCAGTACGTC. Protein: CASSFRQGWAYEQYV.

The CDR3 DNA follows: TGTGCCAGCAGCTTTGCAGGGAAATTGGAAAAACTGTTTTTT. It encodes CASSFAGKLEKLFF. The chain carries TRBV7-8 and TRBJ1-4; weak D call: TRBD1 (5 bases). In germline, CDR1 is SGHVS, CDR2 FQNEAQ. V lost 3 bases, J lost 8 bases, and 13 bases lay in between. The CDR3 length is 14 residues.

This clone was counted once. Germline and junction disagree at one end, which may indicate a read error. The chain couples TRBV7-2 to TRBJ2-4, with D possibly TRBD1 on 5 matching bases. The CDR3 has 15 amino acids. Germline V gene data show CDR1 as SGHTA and CDR2 as FQGNSA. The CDR3 coding sequence is TGTGCCAGCAGCTTAGGGGTCGGGCAGGGAAACAGTCAGTACTTC. Translated, it gives CASSLGVGQGNSQYF.